A single T cell receptor (beta chain) is shown here with its context. The source of the sample is a study of blood T cell repertoires in COVID-19. The table came from immunoSEQ multiplex PCR; TCRdb's copy has only in-frame clones and leaves some out. The sample holds more than 100,000 clones, roughly 79% seen once. The receptor was derived from a man in his sixties or seventies with acute or convalescent COVID-19. Sequences were obtained from peripheral blood.

CDR3 loop: CASSYLAGGPGEQYF. The CDR3 region has the DNA TGTGCCAGCAGCTACCTAGCGGGGGGGCCGGGAGAGCAGTACTTC. The chain has TRBV7-2 and TRBJ2-7; TRBD2 matches at 12 bases. The J segment lost 7 bases and the V segment lost 4 bases, leaving 8 bases of the junction unmatched. The germline V gene encodes CDR1 SGHTA and CDR2 FQGNSA. The length of the CDR3 is 15 residues.